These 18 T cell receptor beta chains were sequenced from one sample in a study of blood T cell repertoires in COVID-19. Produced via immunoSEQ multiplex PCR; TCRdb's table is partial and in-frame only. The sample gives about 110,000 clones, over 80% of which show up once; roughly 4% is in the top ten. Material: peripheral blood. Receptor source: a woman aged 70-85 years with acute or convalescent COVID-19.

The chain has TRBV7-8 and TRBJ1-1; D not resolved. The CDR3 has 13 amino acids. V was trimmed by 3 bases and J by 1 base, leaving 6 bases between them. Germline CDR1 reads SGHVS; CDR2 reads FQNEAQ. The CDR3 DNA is TGTGCCAGCAGCTTTGCAGGGAACACTGAAGCTTTCTTT. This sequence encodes CASSFAGNTEAFF.

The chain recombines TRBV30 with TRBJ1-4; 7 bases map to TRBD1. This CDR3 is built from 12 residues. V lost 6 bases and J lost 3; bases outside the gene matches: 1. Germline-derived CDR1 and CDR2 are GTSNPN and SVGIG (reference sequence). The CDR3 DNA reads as TGTGCCTGTACAGGGGCTAATGAAAAACTGTTTTTT. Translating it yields CACTGANEKLFF.

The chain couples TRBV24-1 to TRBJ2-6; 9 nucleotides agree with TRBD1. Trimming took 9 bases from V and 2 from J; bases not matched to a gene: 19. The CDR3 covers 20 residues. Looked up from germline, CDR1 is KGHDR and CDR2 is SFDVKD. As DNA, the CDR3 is TGTGCCACCGGGGGCCCCGGGACAGGGTCCTCCCAGGCTGGGGCCAACGTCCTGACTTTC. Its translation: CATGGPGTGSSQAGANVLTF.

In nucleotides, the CDR3 is TGTGCCAGCTCACCGGGACAGAACACTGAAGCTTTCTTT. This translates into CASSPGQNTEAFF. The V call is TRBV18, the J call TRBJ1-1; D may be TRBD1 (6 bases). V was trimmed by 3 bases and J by 1 base, leaving 6 bases between them. This CDR3 is built from 13 residues. Germline values: CDR1 KGHSH, CDR2 LQKENI.

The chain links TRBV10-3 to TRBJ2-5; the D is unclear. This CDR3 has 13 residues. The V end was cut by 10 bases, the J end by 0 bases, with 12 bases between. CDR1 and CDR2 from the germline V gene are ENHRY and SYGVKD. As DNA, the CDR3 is TGTGCCACCTACCCCGGGTACCAAGAGACCCAGTACTTC. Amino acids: CATYPGYQETQYF.

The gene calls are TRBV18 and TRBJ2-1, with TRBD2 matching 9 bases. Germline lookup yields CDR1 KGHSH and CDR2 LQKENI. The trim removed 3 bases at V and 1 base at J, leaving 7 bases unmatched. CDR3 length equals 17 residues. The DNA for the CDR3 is TGTGCCAGCTCACCGCGTAGCGGGAGTTTGTCCTACAATGAGCAGTTCTTC. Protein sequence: CASSPRSGSLSYNEQFF.

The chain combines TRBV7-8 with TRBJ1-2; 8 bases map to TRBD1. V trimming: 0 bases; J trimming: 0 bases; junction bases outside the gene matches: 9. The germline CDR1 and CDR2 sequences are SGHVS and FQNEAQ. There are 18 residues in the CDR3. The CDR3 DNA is TGTGCCAGCAGCTTAGCCCCAGGGGGCTTACCTACTAACTATGGCTACACCTTC. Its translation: CASSLAPGGLPTNYGYTF.

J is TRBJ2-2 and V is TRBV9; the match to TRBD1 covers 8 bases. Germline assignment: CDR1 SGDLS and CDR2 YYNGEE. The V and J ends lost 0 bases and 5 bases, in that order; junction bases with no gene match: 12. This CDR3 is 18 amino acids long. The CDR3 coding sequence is TGTGCCAGCAGCGTAGATACAGGGGGTCGTATCGTGACCGGGGAGCTGTTTTTT. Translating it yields CASSVDTGGRIVTGELFF.

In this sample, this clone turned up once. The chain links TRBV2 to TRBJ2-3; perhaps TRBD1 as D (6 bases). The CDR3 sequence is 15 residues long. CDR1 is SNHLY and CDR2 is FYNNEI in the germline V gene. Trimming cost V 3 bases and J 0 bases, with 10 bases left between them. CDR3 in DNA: TGTGCCAGCAGTGACCAGGGGATAAGCACAGATACGCAGTATTTT. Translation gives CASSDQGISTDTQYF.

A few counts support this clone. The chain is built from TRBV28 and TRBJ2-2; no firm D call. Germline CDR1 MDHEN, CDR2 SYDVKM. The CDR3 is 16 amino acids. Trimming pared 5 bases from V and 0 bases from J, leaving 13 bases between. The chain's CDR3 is CASSPSRDSNTGELFF. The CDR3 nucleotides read TGTGCCAGCAGTCCCTCTAGAGACTCGAACACCGGGGAGCTGTTTTTT.

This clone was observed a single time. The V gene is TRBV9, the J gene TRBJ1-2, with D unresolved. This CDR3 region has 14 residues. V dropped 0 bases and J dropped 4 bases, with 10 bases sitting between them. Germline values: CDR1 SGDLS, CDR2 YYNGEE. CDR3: CASSVGAGIYGYTF. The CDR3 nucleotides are TGTGCCAGCAGCGTAGGGGCGGGGATCTATGGCTACACCTTC. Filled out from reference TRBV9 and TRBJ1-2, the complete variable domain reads DSGVTQTPKHLITATGQRVTLRCSPRSGDLSVYWYQQSLDQGLQFLIQYYNGEERAKGNILERFSAQQFPDLHSELNLSSLELGDSALYFCASSVGAGIYGYTFGSGTRLTVV.

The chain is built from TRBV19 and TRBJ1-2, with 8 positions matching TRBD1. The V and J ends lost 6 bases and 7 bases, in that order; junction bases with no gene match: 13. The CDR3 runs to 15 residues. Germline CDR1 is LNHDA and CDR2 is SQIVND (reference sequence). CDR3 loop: CASSRGQGAIGGYTF. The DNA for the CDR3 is TGTGCCAGTAGCCGAGGGCAGGGGGCAATTGGTGGCTACACCTTC.

CDR3 bases: TGTGCCACCGGGGGTGTGGACACTGAAGCTTTCTTT. It yields the protein CATGGVDTEAFF. V is TRBV28 and J is TRBJ1-1; a weak D match, TRBD1 (5 bases). V lost 10 bases, J lost 3 bases, and 12 bases lay in between. Germline-derived CDR1 and CDR2 are MDHEN and SYDVKM. The CDR3 contains 12 residues.

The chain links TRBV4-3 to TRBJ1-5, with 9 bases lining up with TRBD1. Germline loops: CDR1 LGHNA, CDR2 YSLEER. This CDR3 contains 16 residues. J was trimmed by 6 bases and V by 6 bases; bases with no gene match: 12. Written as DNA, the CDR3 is TGCGCCAGCAGTTCCGAACCCGGGACAGGGTCTCAGCCCCAGCATTTT. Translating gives CASSSEPGTGSQPQHF.

In DNA form, the CDR3 reads TGCGCCAGCAGCCCGGGGGGGGGCGGACAGGATCCCTACGAGCAGTACTTC. Translation gives CASSPGGGGQDPYEQYF. The V call is TRBV5-1, the J call TRBJ2-7; D is perhaps TRBD2 (8 bases). Germline V gene data show CDR1 as SGHRS and CDR2 as YFSETQ. The V and J ends lost 4 bases and 2 bases respectively, with 22 bases between them. This CDR3 contains 17 residues.

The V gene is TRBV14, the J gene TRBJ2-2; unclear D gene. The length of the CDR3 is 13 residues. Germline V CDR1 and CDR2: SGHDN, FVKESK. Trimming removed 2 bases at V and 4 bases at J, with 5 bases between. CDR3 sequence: CASSQSGTGELFF. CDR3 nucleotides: TGTGCCAGCAGCCAATCCGGCACCGGGGAGCTGTTTTTT. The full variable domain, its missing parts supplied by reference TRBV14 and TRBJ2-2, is EAGVTQFPSHSVIEKGQTVTLRCDPISGHDNLYWYRRVMGKEIKFLLHFVKESKQDESGMPNNRFLAERTGGTYSTLKVQPAELEDSGVYFCASSQSGTGELFFGEGSRLTVL.

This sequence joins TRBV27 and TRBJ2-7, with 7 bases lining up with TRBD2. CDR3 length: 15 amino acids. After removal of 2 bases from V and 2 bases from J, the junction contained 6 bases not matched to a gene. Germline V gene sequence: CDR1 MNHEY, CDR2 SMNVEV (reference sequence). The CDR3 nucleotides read TGTGCCAGCAGTTTAACGGGGGGACGAACCTACGAGCAGTACTTC. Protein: CASSLTGGRTYEQYF.

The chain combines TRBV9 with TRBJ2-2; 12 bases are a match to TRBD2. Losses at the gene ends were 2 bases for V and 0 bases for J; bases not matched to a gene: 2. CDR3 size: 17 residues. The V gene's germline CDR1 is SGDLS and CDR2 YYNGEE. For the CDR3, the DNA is TGTGCCAGCAGCGTCACTAGCGGGAGGTCGAACACCGGGGAGCTGTTTTTT. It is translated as CASSVTSGRSNTGELFF.